This T cell receptor (beta chain) was recovered during a study of Ad26.COV2.S vaccination and SARS-CoV-2 variants. Study as a whole: The donor participated in the COV1001 trial, in its Ad26.COV2.S arm.

The CDR3 covers 13 residues. Trimming removed 2 bases from V and 3 bases from J, with 8 bases in between. CDR1 and CDR2 (germline): SGHRS, YFSETQ. Study-level points and caveats: Post-vaccination spike-specific CD8+ and CD4+ T cell responses reportedly had substantial breadth. Total T cell responses, in the TCR breadth and depth analyses, may have been underestimated.

About this clone itself: The antigen is not known.

The sample's treatment: around 19 received Ad26.COV2.S at low or high dose, single or two shots; roughly five received placebo; per-sample allocation not given. Day 63 after the first injection of vaccine or placebo was the sampling time. An Ad26 vector was used to express Wuhan-strain SARS-CoV-2 spike as the vaccine. Generated by immunoSEQ multiplex PCR, the TCRdb table keeps only in-frame clones and is missing some. The repertoire holds approximately 300,000 clones, about 82% seen once, with under 2% in the top ten. Sequences were derived from peripheral blood, sampled in a trial of Ad26.COV2.S vaccine versus placebo. This TCR derives from a person aged 18 to 65 who received the Ad26.COV2.S COVID-19 vaccine or a placebo. The chain uses TRBV5-1 and TRBJ1-1; D uncertain. The CDR3 DNA sequence: TGCGCCAGCAGCTTCATTGGGGACACTGAAGCTTTCTTT. This codes for CASSFIGDTEAFF.